This TCR beta chain was recovered during a study of early T cells in non-severe SARS-CoV-2 infection. CDR3 length: 15 residues. V trimming: 6 bases; J trimming: 2 bases; junction bases outside the gene matches: 6. From germline, CDR1 is LNHDA and CDR2 SQIVND (reference sequence). TCRdb processed the 5' RACE reads anew with MiXCR; each CDR3 protein has one entry. This table holds more than 35,000 distinct CDR3 sequences, 5.9% found once. Sequences were obtained from whole blood. The rearrangement links TRBV19 to TRBJ2-1, with 8 bases matching TRBD2. The sequence was collected from an adult who was a healthcare worker with PCR-confirmed SARS-CoV-2 infection or an uninfected control (not recorded which). CDR3 sequence (DNA): TGTGCCAGTAGCGGGGGGGAGAGAGCCTACAATGAGCAGTTCTTC. Translating gives CASSGGERAYNEQFF.